The text below deals with one TCR beta chain. Trimming removed 8 bases from V and 4 bases from J; junction bases left unmatched: 6. Germline loops: CDR1 MNHEY, CDR2 SMNVEV (reference sequence). This CDR3 comprises 13 residues. These data originate in a study of beta chain features in type 1 diabetes. CD4+ cells of the naive, central memory, regulatory and stem cell-like memory types were sorted via CD45RO/CCR7/CD25/CD127/CD95/CD27. Expressed TCRB transcripts were sequenced, since all the RNA that had been isolated was reverse transcribed. Method: immunoSEQ multiplex PCR; TCRdb's copy keeps in-frame clones and lacks some. The sample lists some 63,000 clones; about three fifths were seen once.

The TCR originated in a woman under 30 in good health. The gene calls are TRBV27 and TRBJ1-2, with TRBD1 matching over 8 bases. The sequenced material came from Tregs from blood. The CDR3 sequence is CASGMTGAYGYTF. The CDR3, as DNA: TGTGCCAGCGGTATGACAGGGGCCTATGGCTACACCTTC.